This T cell receptor beta chain is from a study of blood T cell repertoires in COVID-19. The method was immunoSEQ multiplex PCR; TCRdb's version includes in-frame clones alone and lacks a portion of them. The table lists tens of thousands of clones, about nine tenths of them singletons, with about 5.6% in the top ten. CDR1 is SGDLS and CDR2 is YYNGEE in the germline V gene. The CDR3 has 12 residues. Between the trimmed V and J ends, which lost 2 bases and 6 bases, there was a span of 7 bases. Sequenced input: peripheral blood. J is TRBJ2-3 and V is TRBV9, with D perhaps matching TRBD1 (6 bases). The receptor was derived from a man in his sixties with active COVID-19. CDR3 DNA: TGTGCCAGCAGCGTTCAGGGGGATACGCAGTATTTT. This codes for CASSVQGDTQYF.